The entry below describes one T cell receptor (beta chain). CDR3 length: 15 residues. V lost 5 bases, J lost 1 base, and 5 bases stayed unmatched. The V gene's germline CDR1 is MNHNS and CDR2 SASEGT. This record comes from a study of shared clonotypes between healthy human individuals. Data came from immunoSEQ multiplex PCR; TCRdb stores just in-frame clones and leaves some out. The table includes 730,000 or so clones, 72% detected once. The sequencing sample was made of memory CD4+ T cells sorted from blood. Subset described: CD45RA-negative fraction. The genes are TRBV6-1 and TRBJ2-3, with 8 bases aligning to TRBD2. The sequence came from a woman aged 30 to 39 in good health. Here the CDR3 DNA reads TGTGCCAGCAGTCCCCTGACTAGCGGCACAGATACGCAGTATTTT. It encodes CASSPLTSGTDTQYF.